The 8 T cell receptor beta chains below were found in one sample sequenced in a study of circulating and synovial CD4+ cells in juvenile arthritis. This table comes from immunoSEQ multiplex PCR, and its TCRdb copy is limited to in-frame clones, with some not included. The table records under 40,000 clones, over 85% of them present only once. The sequenced material came from CD4+ T cells from blood. The origin of the receptors is a human donor with juvenile idiopathic arthritis.

J is TRBJ2-5 and V is TRBV21-1; TRBD2, as called in the table, went unchecked against the DNA. TRBV21-1 is reported as a pseudogene. This CDR3 spans 12 amino acids. The CDR3 spells CASKGRVGTQYF. The CDR3 DNA sequence: TGTGCCAGCAAGGGGAGGGTCGGGACCCAGTACTTC.

The sample holds a few counts of this clone. The V call is TRBV19, the J call TRBJ2-6, with D possibly TRBD2 on 5 matching bases. This CDR3 has 15 amino acids. Germline V gene data show CDR1 as LNHDA and CDR2 as SQIVND (reference sequence). Between the trimmed V and J ends, which lost 8 bases and 0 bases, there was a span of 11 bases. The CDR3 loop is CASGPGNSGANVLTF. The CDR3 nucleotides are TGTGCCAGTGGGCCGGGGAACTCTGGGGCCAACGTCCTGACTTTC.

This chain uses TRBV4-2 with TRBJ2-3; 7 bases map to TRBD1. V shed 6 bases and J 3 bases; nucleotides not matched to a gene: 12. Germline CDR1 reads LGHNA; CDR2 reads YNFKEQ. This CDR3 contains 16 residues. The CDR3 reads CASRQPGGSFTDTQYF. In DNA, the CDR3 is TGTGCCAGCAGGCAACCAGGGGGTTCGTTTACAGATACGCAGTATTTT.

V gene TRBV7-9 combines with J gene TRBJ2-1, with TRBD2 matching 8 bases. CDR1 and CDR2 (germline): SEHNR, FQNEAQ (reference sequence). The V and J ends lost 5 bases and 7 bases, in that order; junction bases with no gene match: 7. The CDR3 length is 14 residues. The CDR3, as DNA: TGTGCCAGCAGCCTCAAGCGGGAGTCGAATGAGCAGTTCTTC. It is translated as CASSLKRESNEQFF.

This chain connects TRBV2 to TRBJ1-5; possible D gene TRBD1, 6 bases. Germline assignment: CDR1 SNHLY and CDR2 FYNNEI. Trimming removed 8 bases at V and 2 bases at J, with 16 bases between. The CDR3 runs 15 residues. CDR3 in amino acids: CASLNRAGGNQPQHF. In DNA form, the CDR3 reads TGTGCCAGCTTGAACAGGGCGGGGGGCAATCAGCCCCAGCATTTT.

The V gene is TRBV30, the J gene TRBJ1-2; the D is unclear. The CDR3 length is 11 residues. From germline, CDR1 is GTSNPN and CDR2 SVGIG (reference sequence). V was trimmed by 8 bases and J by 8 bases, leaving 15 bases between them. Here the CDR3 DNA reads TGTGCCCGAGAGTCCGGGAGCGGCTACACCTTC. It translates to CARESGSGYTF.

This clone was observed a single time. The chain combines TRBV5-1 with TRBJ2-2, with D possibly being TRBD2 (6 bases). Germline loops: CDR1 SGHRS, CDR2 YFSETQ. With 2 bases removed from V and 0 bases from J, the gap between germline ends came to 8 bases. This CDR3 is built from 15 residues. Here the CDR3 DNA reads TGCGCCAGCAGCTTTAGCGGTTCGAACACCGGGGAGCTGTTTTTT. Protein: CASSFSGSNTGELFF.

The chain carries TRBV7-9 and TRBJ2-7; 8 nucleotides align to TRBD1. CDR1 is SEHNR and CDR2 is FQNEAQ in the germline V gene (reference sequence). V shed 5 bases and J 2 bases; nucleotides not matched to a gene: 14. The CDR3 totals 17 residues. The CDR3 nucleotides read TGTGCCAGCAGCAACTCGTATAACAGGGGGTTCCCCTACGAGCAGTACTTC. This translates into CASSNSYNRGFPYEQYF.